This T cell receptor (beta chain) was sequenced in a study of T cell responses to AZD1222 COVID-19 vaccine. Profiled with immunoSEQ multiplex PCR; TCRdb holds only in-frame clones, not every one. Among under 150,000 clones listed, about 91% were seen once. Points on this clone: Its antigen is as yet unknown. This CDR3 is also generated by other DNA sequences in the sample.

The study's findings and limits: In a largely white British group with more females than males, clonal diversity was possibly underestimated.

This CDR3 is built from 14 residues. Trimming took off 3 bases at V and 5 bases at J, with 11 bases between the two ends. Germline lookup yields CDR1 SGHTA and CDR2 FQGNSA. This material consisted of peripheral blood, taken on day 0 of AZD1222 vaccination. This TCR derives from an adult in good health. J is TRBJ1-5 and V is TRBV7-2; a possible D gene is TRBD1 (6 bases). This CDR3 is CASSFRHRDQPQHF. The CDR3, as DNA: TGTGCCAGCAGCTTTAGACACAGGGATCAGCCCCAGCATTTT.